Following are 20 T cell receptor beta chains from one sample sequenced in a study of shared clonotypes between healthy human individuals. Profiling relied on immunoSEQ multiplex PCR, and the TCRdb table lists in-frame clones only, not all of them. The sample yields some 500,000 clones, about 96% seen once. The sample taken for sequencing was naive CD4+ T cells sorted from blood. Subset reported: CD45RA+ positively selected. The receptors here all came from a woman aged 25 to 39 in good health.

The CDR3 is CASSRHQGLAGDNEQFF. CDR3 coding DNA: TGCGCCAGCAGCCGCCACCAGGGACTAGCGGGAGACAATGAGCAGTTCTTC. The V gene is TRBV5-1, the J gene TRBJ2-1, with 14 bases matching TRBD2. Germline trimming cut 4 bases from V and 5 bases from J; bases unmatched to any gene: 8. Germline CDR1 reads SGHRS; CDR2 reads YFSETQ. The CDR3 is made up of 17 amino acids.

CDR3 in DNA: TGTGCCAGCAGCGCCCCGGACAGGGGCTCCTACGAGCAGTACTTC. It is translated as CASSAPDRGSYEQYF. The chain carries TRBV5-8 and TRBJ2-7, with 9 bases that match TRBD1. Germline-derived CDR1 and CDR2 are SGHTS and YDEGEE. V trimming: 4 bases; J trimming: 0 bases; junction bases outside the gene matches: 5. The CDR3 loop spans 15 amino acids.

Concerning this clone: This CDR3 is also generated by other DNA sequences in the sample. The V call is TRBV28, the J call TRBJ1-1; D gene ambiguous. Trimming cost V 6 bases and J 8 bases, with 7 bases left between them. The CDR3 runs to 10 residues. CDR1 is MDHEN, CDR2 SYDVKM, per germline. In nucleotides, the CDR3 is TGTGCCAGCAGCTCAACGGAAGCTTTCTTT. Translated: CASSSTEAFF.

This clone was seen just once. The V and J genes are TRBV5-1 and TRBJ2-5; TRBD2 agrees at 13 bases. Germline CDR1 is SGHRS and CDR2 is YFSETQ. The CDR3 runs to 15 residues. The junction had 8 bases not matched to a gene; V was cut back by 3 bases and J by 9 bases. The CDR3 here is CASSYGLAGAGAQYF. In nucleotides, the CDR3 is TGCGCCAGCAGCTATGGACTAGCGGGAGCCGGGGCCCAGTACTTC.

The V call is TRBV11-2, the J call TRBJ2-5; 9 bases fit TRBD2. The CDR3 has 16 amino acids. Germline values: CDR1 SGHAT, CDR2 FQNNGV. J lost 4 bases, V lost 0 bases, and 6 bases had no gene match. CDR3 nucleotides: TGTGCCAGCAGCTTAGAGCTAGCGGGATGGGGAGAGACCCAGTACTTC. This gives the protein CASSLELAGWGETQYF.

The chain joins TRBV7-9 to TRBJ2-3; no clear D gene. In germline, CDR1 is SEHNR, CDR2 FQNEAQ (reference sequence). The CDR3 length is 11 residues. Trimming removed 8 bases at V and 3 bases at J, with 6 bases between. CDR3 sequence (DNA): TGTGCCAGCGTGGGGACAGATACGCAGTATTTT. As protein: CASVGTDTQYF.

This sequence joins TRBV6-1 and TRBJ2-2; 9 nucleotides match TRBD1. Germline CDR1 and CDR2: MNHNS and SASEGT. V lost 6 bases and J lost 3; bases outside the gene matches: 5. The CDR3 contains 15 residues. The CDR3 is CASRTGGVDTGELFF. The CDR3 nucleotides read TGTGCCAGCAGAACAGGGGGCGTTGACACCGGGGAGCTGTTTTTT.

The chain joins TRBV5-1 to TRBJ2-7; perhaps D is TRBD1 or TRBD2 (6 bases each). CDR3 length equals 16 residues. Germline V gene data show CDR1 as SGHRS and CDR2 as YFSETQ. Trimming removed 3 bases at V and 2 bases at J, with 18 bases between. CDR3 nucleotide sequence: TGCGCCAGCAGCTCCCTGCGGGACACGACAACCTACGAGCAGTACTTC. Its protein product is CASSSLRDTTTYEQYF.

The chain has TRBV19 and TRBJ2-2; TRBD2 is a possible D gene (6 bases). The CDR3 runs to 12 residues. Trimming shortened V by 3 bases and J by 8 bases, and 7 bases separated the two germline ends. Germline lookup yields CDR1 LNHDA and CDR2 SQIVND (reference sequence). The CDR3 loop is CASSMGGGELFF. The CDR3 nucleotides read TGTGCCAGTAGTATGGGAGGAGGGGAGCTGTTTTTT.

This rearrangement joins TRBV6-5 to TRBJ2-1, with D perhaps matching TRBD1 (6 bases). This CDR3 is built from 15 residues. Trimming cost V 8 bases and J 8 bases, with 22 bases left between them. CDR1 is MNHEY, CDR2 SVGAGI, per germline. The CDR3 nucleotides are TGTGCCAGCCGGCCGACAGGCCCCGGGGATGATGAGCAGTTCTTC. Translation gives CASRPTGPGDDEQFF.

The CDR3 DNA is TGTGCCAGCAGGAGGGGAAACACCATATATTTT. The encoded protein is CASRRGNTIYF. The chain combines TRBV25-1 with TRBJ1-3; D is ambiguous. The ends were cut back, 6 bases at V and 4 bases at J, with 4 bases in the middle. CDR3 length: 11 amino acids. The germline gives CDR1 MGHDK, CDR2 SYGVNS. Complete variable domain (other parts from reference TRBV25-1 and TRBJ1-3): EADIYQTPRYLVIGTGKKITLECSQTMGHDKMYWYQQDPGMELHLIHYSYGVNSTEKGDLSSESTVSRIRTEHFPLTLESARPSHTSQYLCASRRGNTIYFGEGSWLTVV.

The CDR3 protein is CASSIDPSGDEQYF. DNA for the CDR3: TGTGCCAGCAGCATCGACCCGAGCGGAGACGAGCAGTACTTC. The chain links TRBV5-4 to TRBJ2-7, with D maybe TRBD2 (5 bases). V was clipped by 4 bases and J by 5 bases, with 16 bases between them. Germline V gene data show CDR1 as SGHNT and CDR2 as YYREEE (reference sequence). The length of the CDR3 is 14 residues.

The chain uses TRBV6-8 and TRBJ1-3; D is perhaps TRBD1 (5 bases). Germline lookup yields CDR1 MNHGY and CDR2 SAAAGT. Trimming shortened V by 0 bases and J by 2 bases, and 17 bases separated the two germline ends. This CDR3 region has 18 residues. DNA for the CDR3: TGTGCCAGCAGTTACTCGATTTGGGAAGGGGCCACTGGAAACACCATATATTTT. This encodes CASSYSIWEGATGNTIYF.

CDR3 nucleotide sequence: TGTGCCAGCTCACCCGCCCGGGACAGTACCCAAGAGACCCAGTACTTC. Translation gives CASSPARDSTQETQYF. This sequence joins TRBV18 and TRBJ2-5; 7 nucleotides align to TRBD1. Germline trimming cut 3 bases from V and 1 base from J; bases unmatched to any gene: 8. The CDR3 runs to 16 residues. In germline, CDR1 is KGHSH, CDR2 LQKENI.

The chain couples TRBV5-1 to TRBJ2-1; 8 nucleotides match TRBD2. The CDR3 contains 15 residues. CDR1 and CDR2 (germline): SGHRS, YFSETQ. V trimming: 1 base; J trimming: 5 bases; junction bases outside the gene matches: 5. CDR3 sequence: CASSLTGTSNNEQFF. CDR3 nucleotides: TGCGCCAGCAGCTTGACCGGGACTAGTAACAATGAGCAGTTCTTC.

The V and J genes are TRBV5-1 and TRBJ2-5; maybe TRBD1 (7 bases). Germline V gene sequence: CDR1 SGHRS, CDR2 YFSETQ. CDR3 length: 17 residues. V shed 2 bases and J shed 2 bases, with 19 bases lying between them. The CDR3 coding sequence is TGCGCCAGCAGCTTCAGGCGGGACAGCGAGCTACAAGAGACCCAGTACTTC. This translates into CASSFRRDSELQETQYF. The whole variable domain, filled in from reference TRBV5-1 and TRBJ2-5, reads KAGVTQTPRYLIKTRGQQVTLSCSPISGHRSVSWYQQTPGQGLQFLFEYFSETQRNKGNFPGRFSGRQFSNSRSEMNVSTLELGDSALYLCASSFRRDSELQETQYFGPGTRLLVL.

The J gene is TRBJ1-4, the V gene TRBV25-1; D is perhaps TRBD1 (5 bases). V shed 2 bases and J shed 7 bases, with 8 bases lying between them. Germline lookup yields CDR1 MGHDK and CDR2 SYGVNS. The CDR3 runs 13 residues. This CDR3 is CASSEGGTEKLFF. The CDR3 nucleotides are TGTGCCAGCAGTGAAGGGGGGACTGAAAAACTGTTTTTT. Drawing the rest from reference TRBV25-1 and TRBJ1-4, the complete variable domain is EADIYQTPRYLVIGTGKKITLECSQTMGHDKMYWYQQDPGMELHLIHYSYGVNSTEKGDLSSESTVSRIRTEHFPLTLESARPSHTSQYLCASSEGGTEKLFFGSGTQLSVL.

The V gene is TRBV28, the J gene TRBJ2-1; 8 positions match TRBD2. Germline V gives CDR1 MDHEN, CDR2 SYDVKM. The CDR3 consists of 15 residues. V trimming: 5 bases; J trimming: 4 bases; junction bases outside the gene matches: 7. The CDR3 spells CASSGPGRAYNEQFF. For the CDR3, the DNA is TGTGCCAGCAGTGGGCCCGGGAGGGCTTACAATGAGCAGTTCTTC.

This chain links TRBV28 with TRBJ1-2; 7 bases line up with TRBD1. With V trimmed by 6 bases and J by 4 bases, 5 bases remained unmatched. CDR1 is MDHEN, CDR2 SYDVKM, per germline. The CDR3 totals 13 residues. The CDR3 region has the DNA TGTGCCAGCAGCCGGGACAGATTCTATGGCTACACCTTC. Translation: CASSRDRFYGYTF.

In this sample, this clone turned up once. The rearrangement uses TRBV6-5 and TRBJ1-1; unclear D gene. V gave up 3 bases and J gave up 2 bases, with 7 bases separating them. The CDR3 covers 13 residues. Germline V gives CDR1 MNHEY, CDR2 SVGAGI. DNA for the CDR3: TGTGCCAGCAGTTATCAGAGAAACACTGAAGCTTTCTTT. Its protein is CASSYQRNTEAFF.